Given below is one T cell receptor beta chain in context. This record comes from a study of blood T cell repertoires in COVID-19. About the study: Italy, Spain and the United States were the sources of the convalescent and acute COVID-19 samples. Sources were T cells, B-cell-depleted T cells, or PBMCs; the material itself was cDNA or gDNA.

In germline, CDR1 is LNHDA, CDR2 SQIVND (reference sequence). Losses at the gene ends were 3 bases for V and 7 bases for J; bases not matched to a gene: 6. The CDR3 is 14 amino acids. Per the original methods: For nucleated cells, counts were estimated from reference gene primer amplification. Libraries were prepared by immunoSEQ multiplex PCR; TCRdb keeps only in-frame clonotypes and omits some of them. Clonal size and the V and J genes are those of that table, whereas D and trimming came from the DNA. This table holds approximately 170,000 clones, 70% to 85% found once. The sample comprised peripheral blood. The sequence came from a man aged 55-75 years who had recovered from COVID-19. The V call is TRBV19, the J call TRBJ1-5; 7 bases map to TRBD1. CDR3 in amino acids: CASSIPDRVQPQHF. The CDR3 nucleotides read TGTGCCAGTAGTATCCCCGACAGGGTCCAGCCCCAGCATTTT. The entire variable domain, with the rest obtained from reference TRBV19 and TRBJ1-5, is as follows: DGGITQSPKYLFRKEGQNVTLSCEQNLNHDAMYWYRQDPGQGLRLIYYSQIVNDFQKGDIAEGYSVSREKKESFPLTVTSAQKNPTAFYLCASSIPDRVQPQHFGDGTRLSIL.